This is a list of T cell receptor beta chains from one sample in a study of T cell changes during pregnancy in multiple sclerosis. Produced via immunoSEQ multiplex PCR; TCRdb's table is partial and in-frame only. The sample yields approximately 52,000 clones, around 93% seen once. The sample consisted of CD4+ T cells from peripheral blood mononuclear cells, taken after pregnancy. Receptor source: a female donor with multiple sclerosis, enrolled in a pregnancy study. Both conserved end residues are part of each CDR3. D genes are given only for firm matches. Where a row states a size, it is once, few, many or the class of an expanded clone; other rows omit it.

TGTGCCAGCAGCTCAAGCTGGGTAGCGGGAGCTACTAGGTACGAGCAGTACTTC,CASSSSWVAGATRYEQYF,TRBJ2-7,-,TRBD2,TRBV28
TGCGCCAGCAGCTTGGCCAGCGGGGGTTCCTACGAGCAGTACTTC,CASSLASGGSYEQYF,TRBJ2-7,once,TRBD2,TRBV5-1
TGTGCCAGCAGCTACGTAGGGGGAAGTGCTGAAGCTTTCTTT,CASSYVGGSAEAFF,TRBJ1-1,-,-,TRBV7-9
TGCGCCAGCAGCTTGGAGAGTCCGGGAAACACCATATATTTT,CASSLESPGNTIYF,TRBJ1-3,-,-,TRBV5-1
TGTGCCAGCAGCCCCGGGGACAGATACGAGCAGTACTTC,CASSPGDRYEQYF,TRBJ2-7,-,TRBD1,TRBV9
TGTGCCAGCACCTTAGAGGGGGCCGGGGAGCTGTTTTTT,CASTLEGAGELFF,TRBJ2-2,-,-,TRBV21-1
TGTGCCAGCAGCTTAAATCGTGGGGCCAGGGCCAGTCAGCCCCAGCATTTT,CASSLNRGARASQPQHF,TRBJ1-5,-,-,TRBV7-3
TGTGCCAGCAGTTTAGCTTGGTCATTAGCTAATGAAAAACTGTTTTTT,CASSLAWSLANEKLFF,TRBJ1-4,-,-,TRBV27
TGTGCCAGCAGTACGGACAGGGGCCTCTCCTACGAGCAGTACTTC,CASSTDRGLSYEQYF,TRBJ2-7,once,TRBD1,TRBV6-1
TGTGCCAGCAGGTTAAGAGGGGGTCCCTCTGGAAACACCATATATTTT,CASRLRGGPSGNTIYF,TRBJ1-3,-,-,TRBV5-8
TGTGCCAGCAGCTTAGATGGCGGAGCTGAAGCTTTCTTT,CASSLDGGAEAFF,TRBJ1-1,-,-,TRBV7-3
TGTGCCAGCAGCCGGACAGGGGGTTTTGGCTACACCTTC,CASSRTGGFGYTF,TRBJ1-2,-,TRBD1,TRBV7-2
TGTGCCAGTAGTATTCTGGCGGGAGGAACCTACAATGAGCAGTTCTTC,CASSILAGGTYNEQFF,TRBJ2-1,-,TRBD2,TRBV19
TGTGCCAGCAGTTTAGTGGCTAGCGGGAGAAATGAGCAGTTCTTC,CASSLVASGRNEQFF,TRBJ2-1,-,TRBD2,TRBV28
TGTGCCAGTAGTATAGGAGGCCGCTCCTCCAGTTACAATGAGCAGTTCTTC,CASSIGGRSSSYNEQFF,TRBJ2-1,-,-,TRBV19
TGTGCCAGCAGATGGGGCATGACCGGGGAGCTGTTTTTT,CASRWGMTGELFF,TRBJ2-2,-,-,TRBV28
TGCAGCGTTCGGAACAGGGGGCCGTACAATGAGCAGTTCTTC,CSVRNRGPYNEQFF,TRBJ2-1,-,TRBD1,TRBV29-1
TGTGCCAGCAGCGGGACTAGAGACACAGATACGCAGTATTTT,CASSGTRDTDTQYF,TRBJ2-3,-,TRBD2,TRBV7-9
TGTGCCAGCACCAAACTGGGCAGGGCGGAATCCCACGAGCAGTACTTC,CASTKLGRAESHEQYF,TRBJ2-7,once,-,TRBV11-2
TGTGCCAGCGCCCGGGACAGGGTACAAGATACGCAGTATTTT,CASARDRVQDTQYF,TRBJ2-3,-,TRBD1,TRBV6-1
TGTGCCAGCAGTTCCCTTGCCAGGGGGCGCGAGAGCAATCAGCCCCAGCATTTT,CASSSLARGRESNQPQHF,TRBJ1-5,-,TRBD1,TRBV27
TGTGCCAGCTCACCAAGGGGTCTCGAGCAGTACTTC,CASSPRGLEQYF,TRBJ2-7,-,-,TRBV18
TGTGCCAGCAGCCAAGTCAGTCAGGGAAACACAGATACGCAGTATTTT,CASSQVSQGNTDTQYF,TRBJ2-3,-,-,TRBV4-2
TGTGCCAGCAGCCAGTTTATTTGGACAGGGGTCTACGAGCAGTACTTC,CASSQFIWTGVYEQYF,TRBJ2-7,-,TRBD1,TRBV14
TGTGCCAGCAGTGAACAGGGGGCGCGGGTTGAAGCTTTCTTT,CASSEQGARVEAFF,TRBJ1-1,-,TRBD1,TRBV6-1
TGTGCCAGCAGTCTCCCGGGGGTGGGGGCCTACGAGCAGTACTTC,CASSLPGVGAYEQYF,TRBJ2-7,-,-,TRBV11-3
TGTGCCAGCACCCTGGACAGCTATGGCTACACCTTC,CASTLDSYGYTF,TRBJ1-2,-,-,TRBV6-1
TGTGCCAGCAGCCAGGGCGGGGCAGGGGGCTTAAGCGAGCAGTACTTC,CASSQGGAGGLSEQYF,TRBJ2-7,-,TRBD1,TRBV11-3
TGTGCCAGCAGTCCCAGGACTAGCGGGTTTGGGGATGAGCAGTTCTTC,CASSPRTSGFGDEQFF,TRBJ2-1,-,TRBD2,TRBV2
TGTGCCAGCAGGCTGGACAGGGGATGGAACTATGGCTACACCTTC,CASRLDRGWNYGYTF,TRBJ1-2,-,TRBD1,TRBV2
TGTGCCAGCAGCAAAAGCGGGACTAGCAATGAGCAGTTCTTC,CASSKSGTSNEQFF,TRBJ2-1,-,TRBD2,TRBV7-9
TGCGCCAGCAGCCAAGAAGGAGCGGCTTCCACAGATACGCAGTATTTT,CASSQEGAASTDTQYF,TRBJ2-3,-,-,TRBV4-3
TGTGCCACCAGCAGGGACATGATGAACACTGAAGCTTTCTTT,CATSRDMMNTEAFF,TRBJ1-1,few,-,TRBV15
TGTGCCATCAGTGAGTCAGGGTTGTTCCCTCGGCGGGACACTGAAGCTTTCTTT,CAISESGLFPRRDTEAFF,TRBJ1-1,-,-,TRBV10-3